This T cell receptor beta chain is drawn from a study of T-cell reconstitution after alpha-beta-depleted transplantation in children (dated by TCRdb to about 2016). With regard to the full study: The study quantitatively tracked T-cell immune reconstitution after TCRalphabeta/CD19-depleted allogeneic hematopoietic cell transplantation in children using TCR repertoire profiling.

This clonotype has ten or more counts. Its target antigen remains unknown. The record has no base qualities; no much larger clone is one base away. The time point label of this sample denotes: day 60 (about 2 months) after transplantation. This specimen's treatment or condition label, interpreted: allogeneic hematopoietic cell transplantation with graft depleted of TCRalphabeta T cells and CD19 B cells. The transplant recipients were children given TCRalphabeta/CD19-depleted allogeneic hematopoietic cell grafts. What the authors observed across the whole study: The apparently early alphabetaT-cell count recovery about two months after transplant was reportedly dependent on only several hundred rapidly expanded clones derived from non-depleted graft cells. The high TCRbeta diversity at day 60 in some patients was ascribed to recipient T cells and intrathymic progenitors that had survived conditioning. Over subsequent months, a decline in hyperexpanded clone frequencies was noted, and after one year, T-cell counts and TCRbeta diversity were mostly ascribed to newly produced T cells.

The library came from PCR. Reads for this sample came from an Illumina HiSeq 2500. TCR library preparation used molecular barcoding, with unique molecular identifiers applied to normalize quantification of the TCRbeta repertoire. The public reads were quality trimmed at Q25 with fastp and then assembled into clones with MiXCR by TCRdb, keeping productive beta chains. Here each entry gathers all rows of one CDR3 protein and keeps the most common genes and DNA. The sample data list about 32,000 distinct CDR3 sequences, and around 7% of these were observed just once. Around 30% of the sample goes to the ten largest clones. This specimen was peripheral blood, taken 60 days after TCRalphabeta/CD19-depleted stem cell transplant. The TCR was taken from a child less than two years old who had a stem cell transplant for acute myeloid leukemia, so the T cells may come from the graft donor.

The DNA reads TGTGCCAGCAGACACGACGGAATCAACACTGAAGCTTTCTTT. Its protein is CASRHDGINTEAFF. The chain was built from TRBV6-2 or TRBV6-3 and TRBJ1-1; no D gene can be assigned with confidence. The CDR3 numbers 14 residues from cysteine through phenylalanine. Only CDR3 DNA is held: 42 bases, read in frame from base 1. CDR1 MNHEY and CDR2 SVGEGT are derived from the germline V gene. V loses 6 bases of germline sequence and J loses 2 bases, and the interval between the two ends is 13 bases.